The rows below give T cell receptor beta chains drawn from one sample of a study of cytomegalovirus exposure and HLA in healthy donors. Assay used: immunoSEQ multiplex PCR; TCRdb lists only in-frame clones, some missing. This sample has 150,000 to 200,000 clones, with approximately 12% found just once. The sequencing sample was made of PBMCs. All receptors derive from a man aged 45-65 years in good health and CMV-seropositive. Each CDR3 is given with its conserved first and last residue. The order of the fields is D gene, J gene, clone size, V gene, CDR3 protein, CDR3 DNA. The D gene is left open where the match is weak. Rows may omit the clone size; those that give it use once, few, many or a size class.

TRBD1,TRBJ1-6,NA,TRBV5-6,CASSLRGGAYNSPLHF,TGTGCCAGCAGCTTGCGAGGGGGCGCCTATAATTCACCCCTCCACTTT
NA,TRBJ1-2,NA,TRBV29-1,CSVEGPVPGNGYTF,TGCAGCGTTGAAGGGCCTGTCCCCGGGAATGGCTACACCTTC
TRBD2,TRBJ2-3,NA,TRBV7-7,CASSLEWLAGVFSTDTQYF,TGTGCCAGCAGCTTAGAGTGGCTAGCGGGGGTTTTTAGCACAGATACGCAGTATTTT
NA,TRBJ1-6,few,TRBV2,CASSERNSPLHF,TGTGCCAGCAGTGAGAGGAATTCACCCCTCCACTTT
TRBD1,TRBJ1-6,few,TRBV7-8,CASSLGDRLNSPLHF,TGTGCCAGCAGCTTAGGGGACAGGTTGAATTCACCCCTCCACTTT
NA,TRBJ1-1,few,TRBV5-6,CASSTLQGIHTEAFF,TGTGCCAGCAGCACCTTACAGGGCATCCACACTGAAGCTTTCTTT
NA,TRBJ1-5,few,TRBV9,CASSAKGGNQPQHF,TGTGCCAGCAGCGCGAAAGGGGGCAATCAGCCCCAGCATTTT
NA,TRBJ1-1,NA,TRBV27,CASSPILMNTEAFF,TGTGCCAGCTCCCCTATTTTAATGAACACTGAAGCTTTCTTT
TRBD1,TRBJ2-3,few,TRBV5-6,CASSSYDRGWYF,TGTGCCAGCAGCTCCTATGACAGGGGGTGGTATTTT
TRBD1,TRBJ1-1,NA,TRBV11-3,CASSFSPGQGNTEAFF,TGTGCCAGCAGCTTTTCTCCGGGACAGGGTAACACTGAAGCTTTCTTT